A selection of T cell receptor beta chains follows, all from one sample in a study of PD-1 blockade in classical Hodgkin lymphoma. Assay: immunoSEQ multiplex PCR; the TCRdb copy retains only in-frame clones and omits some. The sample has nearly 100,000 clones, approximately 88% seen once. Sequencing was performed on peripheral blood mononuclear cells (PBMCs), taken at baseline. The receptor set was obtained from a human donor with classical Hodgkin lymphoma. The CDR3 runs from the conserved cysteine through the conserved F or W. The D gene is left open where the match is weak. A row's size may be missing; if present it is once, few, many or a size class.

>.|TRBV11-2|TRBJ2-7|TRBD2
TGTGCCAGCAGCTTAGGGACTAGCGGGGGGGAGCAGTACTTC
CASSLGTSGGEQYF
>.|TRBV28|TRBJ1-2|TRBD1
TGTGCCAGCAGTTTGCCCTACAGGGGAGGGTATGGCTACACCTTC
CASSLPYRGGYGYTF
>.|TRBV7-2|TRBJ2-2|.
TGTGCCAGCAGCACTACCGGGACCAGGGGTGCCGGGGAGCTGTTTTTT
CASSTTGTRGAGELFF
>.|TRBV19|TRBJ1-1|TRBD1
TGTGCCAGTAGCCTAAACTGGGACAGGACCTTCATGAACACTGAAGCTTTCTTT
CASSLNWDRTFMNTEAFF
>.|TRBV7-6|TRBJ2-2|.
TGTGCCAGCAGCTTAGGACTAGCAGGGGGCACCGGGGAGCTGTTTTTT
CASSLGLAGGTGELFF
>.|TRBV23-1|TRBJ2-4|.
TGCGCCACCCCGAAGGACATTCAGTACTTC
CATPKDIQYF
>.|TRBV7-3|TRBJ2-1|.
TGTGCCAGCAGCCGACCTGGGGGTGAGCAGTTCTTC
CASSRPGGEQFF
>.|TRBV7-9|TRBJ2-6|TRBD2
TGTGCCAGCAGCAGCCCCTTGGGGGGGTCCGGGGCCAACGTCCTGACTTTC
CASSSPLGGSGANVLTF
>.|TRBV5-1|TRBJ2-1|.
TGCGCCAGCAGCTTGGAGGGTAGCTTCTACAATGAGCAGTTCTTC
CASSLEGSFYNEQFF
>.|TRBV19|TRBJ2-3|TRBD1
TGTGCCAGTACTACCACAGGGGGCACAGATACGCAGTATTTT
CASTTTGGTDTQYF
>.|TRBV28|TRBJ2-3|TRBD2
TGTGCCAGCAGTTTTAGCGGGAGGAGTAAGGGTACAGATACGCAGTATTTT
CASSFSGRSKGTDTQYF
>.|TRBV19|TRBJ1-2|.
TGTGCCAGTAGTCTTTCAGGGGAGGGCGGCTACACCTTC
CASSLSGEGGYTF
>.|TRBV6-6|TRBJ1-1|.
TGTGCCAGCAGGAAACGCCAGAACACTGAAGCTTTCTTT
CASRKRQNTEAFF
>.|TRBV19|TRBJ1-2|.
TGTGCCAGTAGTACCCCCGGACAGATCTTAGCTAACTATGGCTACACCTTC
CASSTPGQILANYGYTF
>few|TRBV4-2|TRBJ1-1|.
TGTGCCAGCAGCCAAGACCGAGACACTGAAGCTTTCTTT
CASSQDRDTEAFF
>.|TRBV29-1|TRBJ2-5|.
TGCAGCGTTTGGTACGGGGGCCAGGAGACCCAGTACTTC
CSVWYGGQETQYF
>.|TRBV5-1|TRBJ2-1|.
TGCGCCAGCAGCTTGGAAGGGAATGAGCAGTTCTTC
CASSLEGNEQFF
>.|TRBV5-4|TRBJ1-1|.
TGTGCCAGCAGCCCTTTCGCGGGGAACACTGAAGCTTTCTTT
CASSPFAGNTEAFF
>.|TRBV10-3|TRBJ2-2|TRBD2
TGTGCCACCCAGCGGGAGGGCACCGGGGAGCTGTTTTTT
CATQREGTGELFF
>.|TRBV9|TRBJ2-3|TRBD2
TGTGCCAGCAGCCCATTAGCGGGACTAAGCACAGATACGCAGTATTTT
CASSPLAGLSTDTQYF
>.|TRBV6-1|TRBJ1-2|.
TGTGCCAGCAGTGAGAGAGGGTGGGTTGACTATGGCTACACCTTC
CASSERGWVDYGYTF
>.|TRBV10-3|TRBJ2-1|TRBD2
TGTGCCATCAGAGGAGCGGGGAGCTCCTACAATGAGCAGTTCTTC
CAIRGAGSSYNEQFF
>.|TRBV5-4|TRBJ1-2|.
TGTGCCAGCAGCACGTCTGCAGCCGGCTACACCTTC
CASSTSAAGYTF
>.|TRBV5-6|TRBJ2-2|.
TGTGCCAGCAGCTGGGCGCCGAACACCGGGGAGCTGTTTTTT
CASSWAPNTGELFF
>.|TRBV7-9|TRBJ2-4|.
TGTGCCAGCAGCCTTACAGGCATTCAGTACTTC
CASSLTGIQYF
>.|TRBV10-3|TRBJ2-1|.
TGTGCCATCAGTGAGCAGGGGACCTACAATGAGCAGTTCTTC
CAISEQGTYNEQFF
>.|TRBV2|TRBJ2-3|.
TGTGCCAGCAGACTCAGCACAGATACGCAGTATTTT
CASRLSTDTQYF
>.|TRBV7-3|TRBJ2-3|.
TGTGCCAGCAGCTTCGGGACCCTCACAGATACGCAGTATTTT
CASSFGTLTDTQYF
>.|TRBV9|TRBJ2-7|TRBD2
TGTGCCAGCAGCGTAGGGCTAGCGGGAATTTACGAGCAGTACTTC
CASSVGLAGIYEQYF